This T cell receptor beta chain was identified during a study of T cell responses to AZD1222 COVID-19 vaccine. Whole-study results and caveats: Repertoire sampling was restricted to post-peak T cell response timepoints.

This CDR3 contains 14 residues. Germline V gene lookup returns CDR1 SGHDT and CDR2 YYEEEE. The V end was cut by 6 bases, the J end by 2 bases, with 14 bases between. Profiled with immunoSEQ multiplex PCR; TCRdb holds only in-frame clones, not every one. The sample has roughly 150,000 clones; about 90% are singletons. Notes on this clone: Its antigen is undetermined.

This specimen was peripheral blood, taken on day 0 of AZD1222 vaccination. This chain uses TRBV5-6 with TRBJ1-2; D not certain. The clonotype was recovered from an adult in good health. CDR3 sequence reads: CASTPRSLNYGYTF. The CDR3 bases are TGTGCCAGCACCCCTCGTTCTCTCAACTATGGCTACACCTTC. The entire variable domain, with the rest obtained from reference TRBV5-6 and TRBJ1-2, is as follows: DAGVTQSPTHLIKTRGQQVTLRCSPKSGHDTVSWYQQALGQGPQFIFQYYEEEERQRGNFPDRFSGHQFPNYSSELNVNALLLGDSALYLCASTPRSLNYGYTFGSGTRLTVV.